Presented here are 14 T cell receptor beta chains from one specimen sequenced in a study of neurological immune-mediated disorders. MiXCR, applied by TCRdb to the 5' RACE reads, yields one record per CDR3 protein. Here the sample spans 100,000 to 150,000 distinct CDR3 sequences, roughly 3.2% being singletons. Sequences were obtained from PBMCs. The receptors derive from a woman in her 30s with multiple sclerosis.

In this sample, this clonotype turned up a few times. The junction departs from germline at one end; a sequencing error may be responsible. The V call is TRBV20-1, the J call TRBJ1-5; D ambiguous. The CDR3 contains 13 residues. The germline V gene has CDR1 DFQATT and CDR2 SNEGSKA (reference sequence). The CDR3 bases are TGCAGTGCTAGAGGAACATGGAATCAGCCCCAGAATTTT. It encodes CSARGTWNQPQNF.

At least ten counts were recorded for this clonotype. CDR3 sequence reads: CSAGGPLSSYNEQFF. CDR3 nucleotide sequence: TGCAGTGCTGGGGGGCCCCTTAGCTCCTACAATGAGCAGTTCTTC. The chain joins TRBV20-1 to TRBJ2-1; D possibly uses TRBD1 or TRBD2 (6 bases each). The CDR3 spans 15 residues. Per germline, CDR1 DFQATT and CDR2 SNEGSKA (reference sequence). Trimming cost V 5 bases and J 0 bases, with 14 bases left between them.

This clonotype was counted at least ten times. V is TRBV15 and J is TRBJ2-1; a weak D match, TRBD2 (7 bases). The CDR3 has 16 residues. CDR1 is LNHNV and CDR2 is YYDKDF in the germline V gene (reference sequence). V was shortened by 0 bases and J by 2 bases, with 11 bases between the two germline ends. This CDR3 is CATSRDGGAAYNEQFF. The CDR3 region has the DNA TGTGCCACCAGCAGAGATGGGGGGGCGGCCTACAATGAGCAGTTCTTC.

This clonotype was detected many times. The rearrangement joins TRBV9 to TRBJ2-5; TRBD2 aligns across 7 bases. V was pared by 4 bases and J by 2 bases, with 8 bases of the junction left unmatched. The CDR3 spans 15 residues. Germline CDR1 SGDLS, CDR2 YYNGEE. The chain's CDR3 is CASSPGTTTQETQYF. CDR3 DNA: TGTGCCAGCAGCCCTGGGACTACCACTCAAGAGACCCAGTACTTC.

This clonotype appeared many times. The chain is built from TRBV30 and TRBJ1-6, with TRBD1 as a possible D gene (5 bases). The CDR3 contains 15 residues. Per the germline V gene, CDR1 is GTSNPN and CDR2 is SVGIG (reference sequence). The V and J ends lost 3 bases and 9 bases respectively, with 18 bases between them. The CDR3 nucleotides are TGTGCCTGGAGAGACGACCCGGGACTATCTTCACCCCTCCACTTT. Its translation: CAWRDDPGLSSPLHF. The entire variable domain, with the rest obtained from reference TRBV30 and TRBJ1-6, is as follows: SQTIHQWPATLVQPVGSPLSLECTVEGTSNPNLYWYRQAAGRGLQLLFYSVGIGQISSEVPQNLSASRPQDRQFILSSKKLLLSDSGFYLCAWRDDPGLSSPLHFGNGTRLTVT.

This clonotype was seen repeatedly, ten times or more. The chain has TRBV27 and TRBJ1-6; 10 nucleotides match TRBD1. CDR1 and CDR2 (germline): MNHEY, SMNVEV (reference sequence). The CDR3 loop spans 17 amino acids. J gave up 1 base and V 4 bases, and 4 bases lay outside the gene matches. CDR3 loop: CASSSDRGASYNSPLHF. The DNA for the CDR3 is TGTGCCAGCAGTTCGGACAGGGGGGCGTCCTATAATTCACCCCTCCACTTT.

In this sample, this clonotype turned up many times. The rearrangement joins TRBV10-2 to TRBJ2-2; D unclear. V lost 7 bases and J lost 6, with 6 bases in between. CDR1 and CDR2 from the germline V gene are WSHSY and SAAADI. The CDR3 sequence is 11 residues long. In DNA, the CDR3 is TGCGCCAGCACCACCCCCGGGGAGCTGTTTTTT. Translated: CASTTPGELFF.

This clonotype has at least ten counts. The rearrangement links TRBV7-2 to TRBJ2-2, with D perhaps matching TRBD2 (8 bases). Trimming removed 6 bases at V and 2 bases at J, with 16 bases between. Germline loops: CDR1 SGHTA, CDR2 FQGNSA. The CDR3 has 16 residues. CDR3 region: CASSYGRGRNTGELFF. The CDR3 nucleotides read TGTGCCAGCAGTTACGGGAGGGGGCGCAACACCGGGGAGCTGTTTTTT.

The genes are TRBV20-1 and TRBJ2-7; TRBD2 aligns across 8 bases. Looked up from germline, CDR1 is DFQATT and CDR2 is SNEGSKA (reference sequence). The CDR3 has 14 amino acids. V was clipped by 0 bases and J by 2 bases; unmatched bases: 3. The CDR3 here is CSARDPGGAYEQYF. The CDR3 nucleotides are TGCAGTGCTAGAGATCCCGGGGGGGCCTACGAGCAGTACTTC.

The chain links TRBV7-6 to TRBJ2-2; 7 bases fit TRBD1. The CDR3 has 15 amino acids. Germline CDR1 SGHVS, CDR2 FNYEAQ. With V trimmed by 1 base and J by 7 bases, 6 bases remained unmatched. In nucleotides, the CDR3 is TGTGCCAGCAGCTTAGGCAGGGGGAACGGCGGGGAGCTGTTTTTT. This encodes CASSLGRGNGGELFF.

Ten or more counts support this clonotype. CDR3 sequence (DNA): TGTGCCAGCAGCCCGAGACTAGCGGGAGGGTATAGGTTTGGTTACGAGCAGTACTTC. Protein product: CASSPRLAGGYRFGYEQYF. This rearrangement joins TRBV7-2 to TRBJ2-7; 14 nucleotides agree with TRBD2. With 5 bases clipped from V and 4 bases from J, the junction kept 16 bases outside the gene matches. The germline V gene encodes CDR1 SGHTA and CDR2 FQGNSA. CDR3 length: 19 amino acids.

This clonotype was recorded at least ten times. The chain combines TRBV20-1 with TRBJ2-1; D unresolved. V lost 3 bases and J 0 bases, leaving 9 bases between the germline ends. CDR3 length: 14 amino acids. Germline CDR1 is DFQATT and CDR2 is SNEGSKA (reference sequence). In DNA form, the CDR3 reads TGCAGTGCTAGTCAGCCTCGCTCCTACAATGAGCAGTTCTTC. This encodes CSASQPRSYNEQFF.

This clonotype was counted at least ten times. This sequence joins TRBV20-1 and TRBJ2-2; D is unresolved. Germline loops: CDR1 DFQATT, CDR2 SNEGSKA (reference sequence). The CDR3 is 11 amino acids. V was cut by 6 bases and J by 6 bases, with 8 bases left in between. The CDR3 spells CSAPRAGELFF. The CDR3 DNA reads TGCAGTGCCCCCCGCGCCGGGGAGCTGTTTTTT.

There are many counts of this clonotype. The chain couples TRBV29-1 to TRBJ1-1; D is possibly TRBD1 (6 bases). The CDR3 runs 12 residues. Germline V gene data show CDR1 as SQVTM and CDR2 as ANQGSEA. The V end lost 6 bases, the J end lost 5 bases, and 13 bases lay between the germline ends. The CDR3 spells CSVTGTYTEAFF. As DNA, the CDR3 is TGCAGCGTAACCGGGACATATACTGAAGCTTTCTTT.